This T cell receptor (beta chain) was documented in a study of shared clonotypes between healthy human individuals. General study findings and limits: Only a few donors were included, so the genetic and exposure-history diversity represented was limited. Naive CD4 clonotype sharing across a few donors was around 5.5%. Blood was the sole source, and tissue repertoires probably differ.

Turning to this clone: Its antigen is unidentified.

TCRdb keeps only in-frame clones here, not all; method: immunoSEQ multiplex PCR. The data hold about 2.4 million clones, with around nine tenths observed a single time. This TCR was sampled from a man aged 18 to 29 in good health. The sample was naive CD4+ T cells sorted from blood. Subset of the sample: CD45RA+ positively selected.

The CDR3 DNA reads as TGTGCCAGCAGTAGACAGTACACAGATACGCAGTATTTT. Protein product: CASSRQYTDTQYF. The gene calls are TRBV6-5 and TRBJ2-3, with a weak D call TRBD1 (5 bases). The CDR3 is made up of 13 amino acids. V lost 5 bases and J lost 2, with 8 bases in between. Germline V gives CDR1 MNHEY, CDR2 SVGAGI.